This T cell receptor beta chain was captured in a study of blood T cell repertoires in COVID-19. Turning to the study itself: There were acute and convalescent COVID-19 samples, and they came from the United States, Italy and Spain.

Germline V gives CDR1 MGHDK, CDR2 SYGVNS. The CDR3 runs to 13 residues. Trimming removed 7 bases from V and 4 bases from J, with 10 bases in between. Generated by immunoSEQ multiplex PCR, the TCRdb table keeps only in-frame clones and is missing some. The table includes 180,000 or so clones, around 88% detected once. J is TRBJ2-2 and V is TRBV25-1, with a possible D match to TRBD2 (6 bases). The sequenced sample was PBMCs or T cells enriched from blood (not recorded which). This TCR derives from a woman aged 50 to 60 in a cohort exposed to, infected with or recovered from COVID-19 (not recorded which). DNA of the CDR3: TGTGCCAGCATGGAGGGTCGCACCGGGGAGCTGTTTTTT. The encoded protein is CASMEGRTGELFF.